This T cell receptor (beta chain) was recovered during a study of cytotoxic CD8 clonotypes in ibrutinib-treated CLL. Study-wide background: There were 11 relapsed/refractory patients and more than 14 treatment-naive patients, and fewer than 18 were IGHV unmutated.

The intended depth for sequencing was 1 in 200,000 to 1 in 1 million T cells. The method was immunoSEQ multiplex PCR; TCRdb's version includes in-frame clones alone and lacks a portion of them. The profile shows 150,000 to 200,000 clones, around nine tenths of them singletons. The V segment lost 6 bases and the J segment 0 bases; nucleotides outside the gene matches: 5. There are 15 residues in the CDR3. The germline V gene has CDR1 KGHSH and CDR2 LQKENI. Approximately 1.9 micrograms of genomic DNA, which was extracted from cryopreserved PBMCs, served as the material used for the TCR beta libraries. In regard to this clone: As yet, its antigen is unknown.

Findings and limits, study-wide: Measured clonality at baseline was greater than in age-matched healthy donors and tracked with circulating CD8+ T-cell counts.

The chain carries TRBV18 and TRBJ2-7, with 10 nucleotides matching TRBD2. This sample comprised PBMCs, obtained at disease progression, from a patient treated with ibrutinib. The sequence was obtained from a human donor with chronic lymphocytic leukemia. The CDR3 DNA follows: TGTGCCAGCTCCCGCACTAGCGGGACCTCCTACGAGCAGTACTTC. It yields the protein CASSRTSGTSYEQYF.